The sample holds one count of the clone carrying this T cell receptor beta chain. What it binds is not known. These data belong to a study of cytomegalovirus exposure and HLA in healthy donors. The PCR used 60 Vbeta and 13 Jbeta primers. Assay used: immunoSEQ multiplex PCR; TCRdb lists only in-frame clones, some missing. In the table there are 90,000 to 140,000 clones, about 81% of which are singletons. Notes on the study in general: Immune exposure information available was restricted to CMV serostatus.

CDR1 MNHEY and CDR2 SVGAGI come from the germline V gene. J lost 0 bases, V lost 8 bases, and 6 bases had no gene match. The CDR3 contains 14 residues. Material for sequencing was PBMCs. The sequence was collected from a man in his thirties or forties in good health and CMV-seronegative. This chain links TRBV6-5 with TRBJ2-5; 7 nucleotides agree with TRBD1. The CDR3 reads CASGPGQYQETQYF. The CDR3, as DNA: TGTGCCAGCGGGCCGGGACAGTACCAAGAGACCCAGTACTTC.